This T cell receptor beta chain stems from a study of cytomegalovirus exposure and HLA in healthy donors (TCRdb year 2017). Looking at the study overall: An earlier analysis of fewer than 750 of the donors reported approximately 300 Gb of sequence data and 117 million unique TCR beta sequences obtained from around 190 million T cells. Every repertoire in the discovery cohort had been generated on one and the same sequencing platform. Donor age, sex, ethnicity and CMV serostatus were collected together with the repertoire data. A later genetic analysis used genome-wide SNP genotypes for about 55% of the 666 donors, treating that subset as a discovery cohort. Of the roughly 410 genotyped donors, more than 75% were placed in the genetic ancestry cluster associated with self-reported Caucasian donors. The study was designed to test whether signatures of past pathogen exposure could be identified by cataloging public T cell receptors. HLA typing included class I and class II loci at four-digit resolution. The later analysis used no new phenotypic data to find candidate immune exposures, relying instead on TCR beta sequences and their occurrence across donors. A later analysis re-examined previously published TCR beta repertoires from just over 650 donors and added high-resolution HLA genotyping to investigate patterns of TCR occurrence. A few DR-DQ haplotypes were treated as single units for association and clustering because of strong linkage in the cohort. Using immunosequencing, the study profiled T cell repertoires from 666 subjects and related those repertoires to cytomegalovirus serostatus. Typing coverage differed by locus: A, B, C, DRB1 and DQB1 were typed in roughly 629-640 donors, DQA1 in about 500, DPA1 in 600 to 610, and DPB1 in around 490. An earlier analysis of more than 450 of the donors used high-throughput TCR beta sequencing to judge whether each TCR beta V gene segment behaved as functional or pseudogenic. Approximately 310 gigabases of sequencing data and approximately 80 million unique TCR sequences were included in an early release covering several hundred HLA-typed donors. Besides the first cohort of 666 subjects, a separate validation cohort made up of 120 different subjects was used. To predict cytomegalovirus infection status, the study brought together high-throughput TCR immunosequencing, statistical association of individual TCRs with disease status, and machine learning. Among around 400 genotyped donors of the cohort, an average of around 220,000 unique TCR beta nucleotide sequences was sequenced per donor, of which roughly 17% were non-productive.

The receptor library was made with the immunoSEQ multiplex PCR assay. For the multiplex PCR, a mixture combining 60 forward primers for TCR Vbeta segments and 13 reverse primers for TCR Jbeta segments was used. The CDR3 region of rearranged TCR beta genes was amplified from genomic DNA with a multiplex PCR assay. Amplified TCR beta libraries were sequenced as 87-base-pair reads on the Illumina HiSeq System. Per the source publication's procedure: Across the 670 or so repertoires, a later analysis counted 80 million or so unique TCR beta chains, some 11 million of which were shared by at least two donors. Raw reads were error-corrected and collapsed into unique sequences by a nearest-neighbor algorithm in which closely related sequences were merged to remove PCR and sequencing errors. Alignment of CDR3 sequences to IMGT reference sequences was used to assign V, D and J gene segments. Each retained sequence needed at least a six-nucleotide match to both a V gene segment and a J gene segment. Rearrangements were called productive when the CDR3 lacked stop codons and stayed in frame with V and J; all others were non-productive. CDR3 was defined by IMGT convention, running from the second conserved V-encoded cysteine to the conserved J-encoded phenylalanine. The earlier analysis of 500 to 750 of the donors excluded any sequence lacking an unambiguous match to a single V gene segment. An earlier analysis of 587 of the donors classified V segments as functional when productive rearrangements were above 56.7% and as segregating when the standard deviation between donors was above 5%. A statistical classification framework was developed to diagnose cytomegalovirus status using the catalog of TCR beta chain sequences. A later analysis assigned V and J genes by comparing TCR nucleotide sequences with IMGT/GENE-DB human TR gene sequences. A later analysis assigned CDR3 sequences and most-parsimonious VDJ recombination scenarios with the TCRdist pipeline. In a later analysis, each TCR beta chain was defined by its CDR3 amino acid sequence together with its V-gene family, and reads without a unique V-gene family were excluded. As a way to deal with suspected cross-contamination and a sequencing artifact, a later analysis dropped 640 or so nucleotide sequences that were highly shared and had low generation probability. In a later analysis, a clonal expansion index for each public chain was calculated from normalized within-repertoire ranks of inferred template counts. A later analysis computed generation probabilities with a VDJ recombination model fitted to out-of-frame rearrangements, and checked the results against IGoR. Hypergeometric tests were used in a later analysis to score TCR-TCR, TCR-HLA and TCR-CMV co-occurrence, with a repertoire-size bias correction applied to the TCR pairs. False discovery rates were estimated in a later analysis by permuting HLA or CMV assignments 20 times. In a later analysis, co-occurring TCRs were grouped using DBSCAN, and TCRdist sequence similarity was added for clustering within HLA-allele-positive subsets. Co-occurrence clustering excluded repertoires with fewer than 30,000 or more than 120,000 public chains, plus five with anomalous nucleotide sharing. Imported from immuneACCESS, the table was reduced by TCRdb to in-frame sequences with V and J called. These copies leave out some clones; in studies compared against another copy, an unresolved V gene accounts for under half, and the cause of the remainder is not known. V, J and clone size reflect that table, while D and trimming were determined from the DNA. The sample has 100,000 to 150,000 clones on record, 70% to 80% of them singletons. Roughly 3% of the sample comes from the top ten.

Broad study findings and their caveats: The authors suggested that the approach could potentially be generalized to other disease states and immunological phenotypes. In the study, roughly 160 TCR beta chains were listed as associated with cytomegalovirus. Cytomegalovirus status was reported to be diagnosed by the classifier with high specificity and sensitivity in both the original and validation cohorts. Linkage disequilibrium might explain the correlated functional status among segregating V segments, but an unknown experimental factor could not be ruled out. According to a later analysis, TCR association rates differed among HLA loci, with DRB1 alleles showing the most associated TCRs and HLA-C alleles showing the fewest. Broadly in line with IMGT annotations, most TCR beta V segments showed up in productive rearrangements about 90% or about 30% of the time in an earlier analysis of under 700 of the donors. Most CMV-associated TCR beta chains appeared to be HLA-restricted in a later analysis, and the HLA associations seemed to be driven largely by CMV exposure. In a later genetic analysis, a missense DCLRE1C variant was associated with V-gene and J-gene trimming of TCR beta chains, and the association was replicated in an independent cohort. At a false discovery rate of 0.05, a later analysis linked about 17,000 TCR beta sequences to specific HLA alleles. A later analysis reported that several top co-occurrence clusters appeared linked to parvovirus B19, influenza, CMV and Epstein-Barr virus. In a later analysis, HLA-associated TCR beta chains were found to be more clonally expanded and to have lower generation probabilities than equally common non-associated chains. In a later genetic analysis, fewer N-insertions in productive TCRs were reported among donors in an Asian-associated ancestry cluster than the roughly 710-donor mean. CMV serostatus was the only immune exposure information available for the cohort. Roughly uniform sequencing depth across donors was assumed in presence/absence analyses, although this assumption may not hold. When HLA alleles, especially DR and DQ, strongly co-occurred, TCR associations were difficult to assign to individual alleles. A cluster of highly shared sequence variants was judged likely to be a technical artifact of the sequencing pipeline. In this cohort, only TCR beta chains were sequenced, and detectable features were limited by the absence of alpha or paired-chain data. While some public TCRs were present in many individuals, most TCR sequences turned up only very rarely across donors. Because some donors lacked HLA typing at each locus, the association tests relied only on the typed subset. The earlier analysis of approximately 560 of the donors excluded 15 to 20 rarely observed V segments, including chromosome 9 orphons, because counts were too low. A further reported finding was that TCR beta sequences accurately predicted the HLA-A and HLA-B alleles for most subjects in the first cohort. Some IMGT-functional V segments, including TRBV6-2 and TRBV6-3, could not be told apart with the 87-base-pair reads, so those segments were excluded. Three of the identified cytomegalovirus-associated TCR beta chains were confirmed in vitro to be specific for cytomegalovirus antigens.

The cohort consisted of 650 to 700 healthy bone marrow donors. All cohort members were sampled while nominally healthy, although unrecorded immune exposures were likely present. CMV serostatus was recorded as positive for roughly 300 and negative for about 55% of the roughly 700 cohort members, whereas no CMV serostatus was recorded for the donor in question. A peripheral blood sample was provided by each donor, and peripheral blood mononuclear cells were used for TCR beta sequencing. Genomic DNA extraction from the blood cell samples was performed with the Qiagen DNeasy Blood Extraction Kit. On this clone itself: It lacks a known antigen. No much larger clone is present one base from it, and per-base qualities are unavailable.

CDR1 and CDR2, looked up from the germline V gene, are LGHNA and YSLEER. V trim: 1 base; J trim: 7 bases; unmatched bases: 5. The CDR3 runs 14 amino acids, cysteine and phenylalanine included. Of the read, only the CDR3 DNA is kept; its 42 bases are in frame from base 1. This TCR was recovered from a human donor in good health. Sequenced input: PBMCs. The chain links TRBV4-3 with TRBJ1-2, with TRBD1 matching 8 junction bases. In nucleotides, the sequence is TGCGCCAGCAGCCAAGGGACAGGGAGGGGTGGCTACACCTTC. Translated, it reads CASSQGTGRGGYTF.